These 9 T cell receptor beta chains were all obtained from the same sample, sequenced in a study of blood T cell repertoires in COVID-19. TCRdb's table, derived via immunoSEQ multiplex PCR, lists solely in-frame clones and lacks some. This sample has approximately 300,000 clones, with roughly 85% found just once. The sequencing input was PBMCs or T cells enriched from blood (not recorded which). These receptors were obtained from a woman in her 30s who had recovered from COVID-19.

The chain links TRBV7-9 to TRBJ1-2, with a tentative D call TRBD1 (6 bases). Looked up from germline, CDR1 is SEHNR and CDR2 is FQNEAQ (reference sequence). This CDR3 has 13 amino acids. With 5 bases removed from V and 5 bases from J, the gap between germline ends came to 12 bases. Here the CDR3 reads CASSPTTGYGYTF. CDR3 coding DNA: TGTGCCAGCAGCCCTACGACAGGATATGGCTACACCTTC.

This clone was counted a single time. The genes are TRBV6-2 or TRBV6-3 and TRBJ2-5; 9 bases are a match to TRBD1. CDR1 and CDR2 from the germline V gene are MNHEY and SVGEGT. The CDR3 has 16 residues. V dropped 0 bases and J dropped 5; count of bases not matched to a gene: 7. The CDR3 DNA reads TGTGCCAGCAGTTACTCGAAGGGACAGGGTCCGGAGACCCAGTACTTC. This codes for CASSYSKGQGPETQYF.

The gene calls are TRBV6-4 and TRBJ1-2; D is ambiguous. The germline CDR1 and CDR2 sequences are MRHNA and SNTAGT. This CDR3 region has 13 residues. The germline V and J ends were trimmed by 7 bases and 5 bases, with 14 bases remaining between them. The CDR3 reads CASTTTPGYGYTF. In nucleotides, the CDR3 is TGTGCCAGCACTACCACCCCCGGGTATGGCTACACCTTC.

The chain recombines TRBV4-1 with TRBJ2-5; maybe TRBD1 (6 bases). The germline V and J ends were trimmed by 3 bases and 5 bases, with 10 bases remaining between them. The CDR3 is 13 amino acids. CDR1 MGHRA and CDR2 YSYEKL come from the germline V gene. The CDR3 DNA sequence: TGCGCCAGCAGCCACGGACAGAAGGAGACCCAGTACTTC. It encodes CASSHGQKETQYF.

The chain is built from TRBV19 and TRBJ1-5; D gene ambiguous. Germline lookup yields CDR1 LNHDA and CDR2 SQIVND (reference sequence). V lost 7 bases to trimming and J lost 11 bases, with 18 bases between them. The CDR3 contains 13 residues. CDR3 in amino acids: CASKERGSSTQHF. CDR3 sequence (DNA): TGTGCCAGTAAGGAGCGTGGATCCTCGACCCAGCATTTT.

The CDR3 region has the DNA TGTGCCAGCAGCCCCTCCGTGGGGCCTGGAAACACCATATATTTT. This encodes CASSPSVGPGNTIYF. The chain uses TRBV11-2 and TRBJ1-3, with D possibly TRBD1 on 5 matching bases. The CDR3 has 15 residues. CDR1 is SGHAT, CDR2 FQNNGV, per germline. Trimming left V 5 bases short and J 2 bases short, with 13 bases between.

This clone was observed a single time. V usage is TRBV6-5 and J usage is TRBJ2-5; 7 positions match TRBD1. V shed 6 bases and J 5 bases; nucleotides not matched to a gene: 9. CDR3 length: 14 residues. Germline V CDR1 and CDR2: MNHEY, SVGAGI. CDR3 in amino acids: CASRYTGARETQYF. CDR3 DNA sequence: TGTGCCAGCAGATATACAGGGGCCCGGGAGACCCAGTACTTC.

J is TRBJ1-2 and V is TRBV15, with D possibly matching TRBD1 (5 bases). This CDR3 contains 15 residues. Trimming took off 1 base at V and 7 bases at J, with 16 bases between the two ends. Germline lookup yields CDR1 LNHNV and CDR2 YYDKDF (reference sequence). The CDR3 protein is CATSRGPRGGGGYTF. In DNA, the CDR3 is TGTGCCACCAGCAGAGGGCCCCGGGGGGGTGGTGGCTACACCTTC.

CDR3 region: CASSRDIAGNTIYF. CDR3 in DNA: TGTGCCAGCAGCAGGGACATAGCTGGAAACACCATATATTTT. The chain is built from TRBV9 and TRBJ1-3, with a possible D match to TRBD1 (6 bases). Between the trimmed V and J ends, which lost 4 bases and 2 bases, there was a span of 10 bases. CDR1 and CDR2 from the germline V gene are SGDLS and YYNGEE. CDR3 size: 14 residues.